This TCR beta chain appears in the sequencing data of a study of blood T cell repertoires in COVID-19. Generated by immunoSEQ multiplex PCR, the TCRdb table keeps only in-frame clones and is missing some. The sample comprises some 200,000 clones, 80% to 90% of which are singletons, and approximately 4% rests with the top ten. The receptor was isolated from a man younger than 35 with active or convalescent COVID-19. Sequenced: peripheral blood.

The CDR3 spells CASSPGTPNEKLFF. DNA for the CDR3: TGTGCCAGCTCACCAGGGACACCTAATGAAAAACTGTTTTTT. The rearrangement links TRBV18 to TRBJ1-4; a weak D match, TRBD1 (6 bases). Germline CDR1 is KGHSH and CDR2 is LQKENI. V was shortened by 2 bases and J by 3 bases, with 7 bases between the two germline ends. The CDR3 covers 14 residues.